The present TCR beta chain was sequenced within a study of blood T cell repertoires in COVID-19. At the level of the study: Collection of acute and convalescent COVID-19 samples took place in the United States, Italy and Spain. The cDNA or gDNA used as material had been derived from T cells, B-cell-depleted T cells, or PBMCs.

As originally analysed: By means of reference gene primer amplification, nucleated cell counts were estimated. This table comes from immunoSEQ multiplex PCR, and its TCRdb copy is limited to in-frame clones, with some not included. The DNA was the basis for D and trimming; V, J and clone size are from that table. This sample has 300,000 to 450,000 clones, with 85% found just once. Sequences were obtained from peripheral blood. The source of this sequence is a woman under 30 with acute or convalescent COVID-19.

The CDR3 spells CASTPGQGLYEQYF. The DNA of the CDR3 is TGTGCCAGCACCCCCGGGCAGGGGTTGTACGAGCAGTACTTC. The J gene is TRBJ2-7, the V gene TRBV11-2; TRBD1 might be the D (6 bases). CDR1 SGHAT and CDR2 FQNNGV come from the germline V gene. The germline V and J ends were trimmed by 7 bases and 4 bases, with 17 bases remaining between them. The CDR3 extends over 14 amino acids. The whole variable domain, remainder taken from reference TRBV11-2 and TRBJ2-7, is EAGVAQSPRYKIIEKRQSVAFWCNPISGHATLYWYQQILGQGPKLLIQFQNNGVVDDSQLPKDRFSAERLKGVDSTLKIQPAKLEDSAVYLCASTPGQGLYEQYFGPGTRLTVT.